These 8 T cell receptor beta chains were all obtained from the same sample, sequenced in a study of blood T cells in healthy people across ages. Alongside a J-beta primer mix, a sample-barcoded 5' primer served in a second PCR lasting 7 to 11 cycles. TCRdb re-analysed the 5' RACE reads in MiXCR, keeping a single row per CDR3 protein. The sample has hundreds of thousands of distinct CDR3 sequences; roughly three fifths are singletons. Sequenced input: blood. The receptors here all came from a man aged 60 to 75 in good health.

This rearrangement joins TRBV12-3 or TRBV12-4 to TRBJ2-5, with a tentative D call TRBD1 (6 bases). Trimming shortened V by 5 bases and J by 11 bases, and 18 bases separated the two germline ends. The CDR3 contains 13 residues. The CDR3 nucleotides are TGTGCCAGCAGTGGGACAATAAACAATGAGCAGTACTTC. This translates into CASSGTINNEQYF.

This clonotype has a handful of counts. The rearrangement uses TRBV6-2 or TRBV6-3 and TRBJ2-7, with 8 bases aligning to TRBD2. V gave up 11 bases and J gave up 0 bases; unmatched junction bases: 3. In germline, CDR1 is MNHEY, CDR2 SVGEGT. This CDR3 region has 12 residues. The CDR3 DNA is TGTGCCGGAGGGACTAGCTCCTACGAGCAGTACTTC. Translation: CAGGTSSYEQYF.

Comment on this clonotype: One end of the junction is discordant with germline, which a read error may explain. The CDR3 DNA reads TGCCCCAGCAGCCAAGATCGCCTTCGGGAGCGGGGTAACTACAATGAGCAGTTCTTC. It encodes CPSSQDRLRERGNYNEQFF. The rearrangement joins TRBV4-1 to TRBJ2-1; 7 nucleotides agree with TRBD2. The CDR3 has 19 residues. Germline V gene data show CDR1 as MGHRA and CDR2 as YSYEKL.

In nucleotides, the CDR3 is TGTGCCAGCAGAACAACAGGGAGGTACTATGGCTACACCTTC. Protein product: CASRTTGRYYGYTF. This chain connects TRBV28 to TRBJ1-2; TRBD1 might be the D (6 bases). Per the germline V gene, CDR1 is MDHEN and CDR2 is SYDVKM. The V and J ends lost 6 bases and 3 bases respectively, with 14 bases between them. The CDR3 has 14 residues.

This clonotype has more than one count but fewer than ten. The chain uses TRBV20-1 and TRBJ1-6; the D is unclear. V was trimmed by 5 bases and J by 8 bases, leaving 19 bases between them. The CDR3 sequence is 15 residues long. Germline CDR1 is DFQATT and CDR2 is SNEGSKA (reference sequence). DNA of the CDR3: TGCAGTGCTCCAAGGGCCCTGCTTCTCGATTCACCCCTCCACTTT. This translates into CSAPRALLLDSPLHF.

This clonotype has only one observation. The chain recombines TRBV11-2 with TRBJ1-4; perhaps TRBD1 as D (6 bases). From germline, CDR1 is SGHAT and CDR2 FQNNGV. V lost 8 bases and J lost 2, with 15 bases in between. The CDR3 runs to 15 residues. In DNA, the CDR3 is TGTGCCAGCGGAAGAATGGGGGGCACTAATGAAAAACTGTTTTTT. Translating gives CASGRMGGTNEKLFF.

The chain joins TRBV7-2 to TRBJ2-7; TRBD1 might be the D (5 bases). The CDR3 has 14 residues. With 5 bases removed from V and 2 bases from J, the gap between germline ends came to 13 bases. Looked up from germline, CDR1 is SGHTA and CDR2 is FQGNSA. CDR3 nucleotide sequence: TGTGCCAGCAGCCAGACAGCCGGAACCTACGAGCAGTACTTC. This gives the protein CASSQTAGTYEQYF.

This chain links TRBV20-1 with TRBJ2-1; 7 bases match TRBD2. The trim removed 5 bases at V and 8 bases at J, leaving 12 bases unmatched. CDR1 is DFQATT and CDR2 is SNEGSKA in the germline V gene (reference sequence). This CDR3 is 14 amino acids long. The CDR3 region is CSARQGGDYHEQFF. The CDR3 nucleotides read TGCAGTGCTCGTCAGGGAGGGGATTACCATGAGCAGTTCTTC.